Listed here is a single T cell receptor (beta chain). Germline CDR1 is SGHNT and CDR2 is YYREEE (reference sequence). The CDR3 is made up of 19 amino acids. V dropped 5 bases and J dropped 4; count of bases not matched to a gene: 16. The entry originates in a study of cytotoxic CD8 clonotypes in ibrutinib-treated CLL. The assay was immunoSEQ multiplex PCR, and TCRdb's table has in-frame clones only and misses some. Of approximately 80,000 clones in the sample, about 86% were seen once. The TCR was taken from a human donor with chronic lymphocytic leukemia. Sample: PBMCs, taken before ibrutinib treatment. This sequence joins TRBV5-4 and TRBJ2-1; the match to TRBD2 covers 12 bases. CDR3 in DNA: TGTGCCAGCAGGAGTCGGCAGGGACTAGCGGGCTCTGGTTACAATGAGCAGTTCTTC. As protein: CASRSRQGLAGSGYNEQFF.